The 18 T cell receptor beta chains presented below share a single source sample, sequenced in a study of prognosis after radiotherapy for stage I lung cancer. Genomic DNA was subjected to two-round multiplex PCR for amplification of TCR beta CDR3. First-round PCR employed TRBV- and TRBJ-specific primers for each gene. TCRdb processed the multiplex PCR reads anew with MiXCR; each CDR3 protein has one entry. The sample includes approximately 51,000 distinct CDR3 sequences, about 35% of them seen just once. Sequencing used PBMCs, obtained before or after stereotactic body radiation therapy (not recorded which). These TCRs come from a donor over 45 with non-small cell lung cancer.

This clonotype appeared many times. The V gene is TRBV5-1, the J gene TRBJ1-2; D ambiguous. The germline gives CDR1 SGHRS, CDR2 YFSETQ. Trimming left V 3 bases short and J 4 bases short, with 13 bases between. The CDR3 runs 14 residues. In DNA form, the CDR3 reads TGCGCCAGCAGCTCCCCACCTAACACCTATGGCTACACCTTC. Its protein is CASSSPPNTYGYTF.

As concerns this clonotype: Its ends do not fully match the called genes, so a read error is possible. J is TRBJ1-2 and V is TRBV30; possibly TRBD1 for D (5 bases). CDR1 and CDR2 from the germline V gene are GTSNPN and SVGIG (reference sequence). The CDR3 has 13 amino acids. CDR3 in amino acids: CAWLRSAGSNSAF. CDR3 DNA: TGTGCCTGGTTACGCAGCGCAGGGTCAAATAGCGCCTTC.

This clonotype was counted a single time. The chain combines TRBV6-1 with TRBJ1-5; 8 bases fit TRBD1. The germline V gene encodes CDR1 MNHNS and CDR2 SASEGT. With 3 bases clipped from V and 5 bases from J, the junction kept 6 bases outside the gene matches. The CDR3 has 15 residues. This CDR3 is CASSDSGQGDQPQHF. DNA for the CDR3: TGTGCCAGCAGTGACTCCGGACAGGGCGATCAGCCCCAGCATTTT.

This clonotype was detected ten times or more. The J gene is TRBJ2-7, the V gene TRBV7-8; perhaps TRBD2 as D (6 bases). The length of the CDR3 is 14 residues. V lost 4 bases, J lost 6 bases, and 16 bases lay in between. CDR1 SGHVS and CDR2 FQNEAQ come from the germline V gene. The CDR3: CASSSLGGMAEQYF. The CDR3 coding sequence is TGTGCCAGCAGCTCCCTTGGCGGGATGGCCGAGCAGTACTTC.

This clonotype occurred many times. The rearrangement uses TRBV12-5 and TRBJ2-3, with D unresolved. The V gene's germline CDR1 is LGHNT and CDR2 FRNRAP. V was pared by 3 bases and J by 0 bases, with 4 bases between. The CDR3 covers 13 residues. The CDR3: CASGLDSTDTQYF. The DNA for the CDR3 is TGTGCTAGTGGTTTAGACAGCACAGATACGCAGTATTTT.

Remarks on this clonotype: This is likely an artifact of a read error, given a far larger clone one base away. CDR3 DNA sequence: TGTGCCAGCAGTTCCACCTTCGGAAAAGATTTTAGCAATCAGCCCCAGCATTTT. It is translated as CASSSTFGKDFSNQPQHF. The chain is built from TRBV6-9 and TRBJ1-5; D unclear. Germline V gene lookup returns CDR1 MNHGY and CDR2 SVAAGI. V lost 4 bases and J lost 0, with 19 bases in between. This CDR3 region has 18 residues.

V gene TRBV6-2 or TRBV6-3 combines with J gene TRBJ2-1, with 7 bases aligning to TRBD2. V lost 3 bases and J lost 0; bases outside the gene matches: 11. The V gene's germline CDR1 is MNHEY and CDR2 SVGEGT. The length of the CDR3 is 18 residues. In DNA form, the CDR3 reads TGTGCCAGCAGTTATGATCCGACGCGGGAGTTCTCCTACAATGAGCAGTTCTTC. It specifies CASSYDPTREFSYNEQFF.

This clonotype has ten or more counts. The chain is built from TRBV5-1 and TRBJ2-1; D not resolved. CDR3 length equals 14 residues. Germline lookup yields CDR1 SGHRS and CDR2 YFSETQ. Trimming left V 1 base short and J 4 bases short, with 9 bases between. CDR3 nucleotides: TGCGCCAGCAGCTTGAATGCTGGATACAATGAGCAGTTCTTC. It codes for CASSLNAGYNEQFF.

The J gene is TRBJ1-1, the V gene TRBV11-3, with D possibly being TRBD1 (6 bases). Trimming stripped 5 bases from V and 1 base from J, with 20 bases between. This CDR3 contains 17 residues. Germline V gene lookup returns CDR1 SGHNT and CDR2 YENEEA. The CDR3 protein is CASSARGGLSSNTEAFF. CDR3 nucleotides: TGTGCCAGCAGCGCACGGGGGGGCCTGTCCTCGAACACTGAAGCTTTCTTT.

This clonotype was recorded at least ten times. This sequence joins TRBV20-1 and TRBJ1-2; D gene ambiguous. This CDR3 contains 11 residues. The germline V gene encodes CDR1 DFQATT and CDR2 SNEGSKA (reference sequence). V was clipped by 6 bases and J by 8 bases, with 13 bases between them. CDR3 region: CSAFIYEGYTF. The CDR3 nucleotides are TGCAGTGCCTTTATCTATGAAGGCTACACCTTC.

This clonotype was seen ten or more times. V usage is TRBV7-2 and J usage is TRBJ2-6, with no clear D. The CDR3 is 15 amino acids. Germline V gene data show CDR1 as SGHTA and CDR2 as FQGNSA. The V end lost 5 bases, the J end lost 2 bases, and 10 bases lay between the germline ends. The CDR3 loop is CASSGYNTGANVLTF. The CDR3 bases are TGTGCCAGCAGCGGATACAACACTGGGGCCAACGTCCTGACTTTC.

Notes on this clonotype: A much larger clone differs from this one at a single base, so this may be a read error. This chain's CDR3 is CSGLASGRDEQFF. The CDR3 DNA sequence: TGCAGCGGGTTGGCTAGCGGGAGGGATGAGCAGTTCTTC. V gene TRBV29-1 combines with J gene TRBJ2-1; 12 bases line up with TRBD2. There are 13 residues in the CDR3. The germline CDR1 and CDR2 sequences are SQVTM and ANQGSEA. V was clipped by 7 bases and J by 8 bases; unmatched bases: 6.

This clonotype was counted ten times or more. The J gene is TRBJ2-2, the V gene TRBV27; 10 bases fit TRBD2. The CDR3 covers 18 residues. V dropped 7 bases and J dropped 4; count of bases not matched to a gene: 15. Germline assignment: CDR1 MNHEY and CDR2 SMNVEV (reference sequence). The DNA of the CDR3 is TGTGCCAGCACCCAACGGGCTAGCGGGGGAGAGACCACCGGGGAGCTGTTTTTT. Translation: CASTQRASGGETTGELFF.

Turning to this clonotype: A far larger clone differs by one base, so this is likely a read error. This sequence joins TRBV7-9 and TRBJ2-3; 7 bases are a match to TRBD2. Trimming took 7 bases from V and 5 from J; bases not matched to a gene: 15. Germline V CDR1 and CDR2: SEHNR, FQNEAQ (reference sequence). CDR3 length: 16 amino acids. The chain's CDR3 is CASIQSSGMAGDTQYF. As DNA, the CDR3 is TGTGCCAGCATCCAGTCGAGCGGGATGGCGGGAGATACGCAGTATTTT.

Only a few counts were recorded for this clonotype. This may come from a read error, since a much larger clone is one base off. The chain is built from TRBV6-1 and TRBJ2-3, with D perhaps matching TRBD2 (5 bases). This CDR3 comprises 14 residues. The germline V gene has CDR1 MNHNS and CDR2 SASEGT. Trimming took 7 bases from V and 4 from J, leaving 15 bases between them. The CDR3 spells CASTPEVYADTQYF. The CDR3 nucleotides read TGTGCCAGCACTCCGGAGGTGTACGCAGATACGCAGTATTTT.

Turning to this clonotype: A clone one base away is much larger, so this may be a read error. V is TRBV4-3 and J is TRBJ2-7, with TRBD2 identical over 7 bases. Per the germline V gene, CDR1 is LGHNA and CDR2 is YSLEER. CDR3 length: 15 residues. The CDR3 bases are TGCGCCATCAGCCTCCAGCGGGGCTACTCCTACGAGCAGTACTTC. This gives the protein CAISLQRGYSYEQYF.

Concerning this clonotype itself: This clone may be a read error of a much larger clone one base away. The CDR3 sequence: CASSYSWGNTEAFF. The DNA for the CDR3 is TGTGCCAGCAGTTACTCATGGGGGAACACTGAAGCTTTCTTT. The chain is built from TRBV6-2 or TRBV6-3 and TRBJ1-1; no clear D. Trimming removed 0 bases at V and 1 base at J, with 6 bases between. The length of the CDR3 is 14 residues. Germline assignment: CDR1 MNHEY and CDR2 SVGEGT.

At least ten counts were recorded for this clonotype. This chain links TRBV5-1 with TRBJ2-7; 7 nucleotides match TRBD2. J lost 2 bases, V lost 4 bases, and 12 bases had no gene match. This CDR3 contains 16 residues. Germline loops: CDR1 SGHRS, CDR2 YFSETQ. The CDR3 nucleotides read TGCGCCAGCAGCCCAAACCCTCCGGGACTAACCTACGAGCAGTACTTC. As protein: CASSPNPPGLTYEQYF.